This TCR beta chain was captured by sequencing in a study of control samples from healthy donors and cancer patients. Germline V gene sequence: CDR1 MNHEY, CDR2 SMNVEV (reference sequence). Germline trimming cut 6 bases from V and 4 bases from J; bases unmatched to any gene: 5. The length of the CDR3 is 13 residues. A few counts support this clone. Clones were sequenced by immunoSEQ multiplex PCR, and TCRdb holds only the in-frame ones, with some missing. The sample contains some 100,000 clones, 79% of which appear only once. The V call is TRBV27, the J call TRBJ1-1, with TRBD1 matching 7 bases. Sequencing input: blood. The sequence was collected from a young woman in good health. CDR3 in amino acids: CASRPGGPTEAFF. Here the CDR3 DNA reads TGTGCCAGCAGGCCAGGGGGGCCCACTGAAGCTTTCTTT.